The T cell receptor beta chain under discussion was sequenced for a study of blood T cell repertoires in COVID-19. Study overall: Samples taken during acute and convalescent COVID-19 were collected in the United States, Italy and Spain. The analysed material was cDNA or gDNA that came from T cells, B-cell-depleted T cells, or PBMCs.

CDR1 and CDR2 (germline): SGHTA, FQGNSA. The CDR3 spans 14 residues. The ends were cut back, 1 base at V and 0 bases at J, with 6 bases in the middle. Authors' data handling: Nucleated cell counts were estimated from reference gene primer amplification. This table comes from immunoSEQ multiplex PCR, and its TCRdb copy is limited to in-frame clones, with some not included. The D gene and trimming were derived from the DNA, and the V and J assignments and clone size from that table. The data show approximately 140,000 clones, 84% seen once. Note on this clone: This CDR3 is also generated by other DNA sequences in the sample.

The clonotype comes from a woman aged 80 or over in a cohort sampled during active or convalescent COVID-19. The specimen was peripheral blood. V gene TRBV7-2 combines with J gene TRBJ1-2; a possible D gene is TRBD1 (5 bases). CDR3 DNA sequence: TGTGCCAGCAGCTTAGGACAGACTAACTATGGCTACACCTTC. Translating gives CASSLGQTNYGYTF. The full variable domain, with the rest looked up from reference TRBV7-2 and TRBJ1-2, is GAGVSQSPSNKVTEKGKDVELRCDPISGHTALYWYRQSLGQGLEFLIYFQGNSAPDKSGLPSDRFSAERTGGSVSTLTIQRTQQEDSAVYLCASSLGQTNYGYTFGSGTRLTVV.